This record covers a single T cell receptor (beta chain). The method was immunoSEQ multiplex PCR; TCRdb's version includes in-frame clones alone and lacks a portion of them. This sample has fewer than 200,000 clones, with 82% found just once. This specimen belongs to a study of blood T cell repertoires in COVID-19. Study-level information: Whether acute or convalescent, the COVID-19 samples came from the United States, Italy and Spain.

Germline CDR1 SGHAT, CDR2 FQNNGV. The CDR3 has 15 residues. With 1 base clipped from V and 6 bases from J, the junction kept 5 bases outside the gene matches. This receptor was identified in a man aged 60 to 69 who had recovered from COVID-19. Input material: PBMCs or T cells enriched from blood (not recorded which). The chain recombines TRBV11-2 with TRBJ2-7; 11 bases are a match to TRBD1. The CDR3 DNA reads TGTGCCAGCAGCTTAGTGGGACAGGGGGTGGGCGAGCAGTACTTC. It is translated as CASSLVGQGVGEQYF.